This TCR beta chain was found in a study of cytomegalovirus exposure and HLA in healthy donors. General observations from the study: Relative to the approximately 700-donor mean, N-insertions were reportedly fewer in an Asian-associated ancestry cluster in a later analysis. In a later analysis, specific HLA alleles were associated with 15,000 to 20,000 TCR beta sequences at a 0.05 false discovery rate.

For this clone: Its target is not known.

The PCR contained 60 Vbeta and 13 Jbeta primers. This table comes from immunoSEQ multiplex PCR, and its TCRdb copy is limited to in-frame clones, with some not included. Its clone listing holds more than 95,000 clones. Trimming removed 3 bases at V and 0 bases at J, with 12 bases between. Germline CDR1 reads KGHSH; CDR2 reads LQKENI. CDR3 length: 16 amino acids. The TCR originated in a man aged 25 to 40 in good health and CMV-seronegative. The rearrangement links TRBV18 to TRBJ1-3; no definite D call. Sequenced: PBMCs. The CDR3 region has the DNA TGTGCCAGCTCACCGCCGGACGGGAGCTCTGGAAACACCATATATTTT. It is translated as CASSPPDGSSGNTIYF.